What follows are 23 T cell receptor beta chains derived from one specimen sequenced in a study of CD8 T cells in Susac syndrome (dated by TCRdb to between 2018 and 2021). Library construction relied on the immunoSEQ multiplex PCR assay. RNA was extracted using the RNeasy kit, and roughly 0.45 to 1 microgram was reverse transcribed with random hexamers. The public sequencing data were trimmed at Q25 with fastp and processed into clonotypes with MiXCR by TCRdb, which kept only in-frame beta chains. Under each unique CDR3 protein, matching rows form one entry showing the most common genes and DNA. The sample table records 100,000 to 150,000 distinct CDR3 sequences; 90% to 95% of these occur just once. Of the sample, approximately 0.3% is held by the ten largest clones. Sequenced material: CD8+ T cells from PBMCs. The receptors were gathered from a human donor with multiple sclerosis.

The V and J genes are TRBV27 and TRBJ2-7, with D maybe TRBD1 (6 bases). Trimming pared 0 bases from V and 1 base from J, leaving 13 bases between. Germline lookup yields CDR1 MNHEY and CDR2 SMNVEV (reference sequence). This CDR3 is 16 amino acids long. CDR3 sequence: CASSLSGQGPSYEQYV. The CDR3 DNA is TGTGCCAGCAGTTTATCGGGGCAGGGGCCTTCCTACGAGCAGTACGTC.

This clonotype appeared once. This chain links TRBV9 with TRBJ1-2, with 8 bases fitting TRBD1. Per germline, CDR1 SGDLS and CDR2 YYNGEE. V trimming: 0 bases; J trimming: 2 bases; junction bases outside the gene matches: 6. The CDR3 has 16 amino acids. CDR3 amino acids: CASSVARDRGNYGYTF. DNA of the CDR3: TGTGCCAGCAGCGTAGCAAGAGACAGGGGCAACTATGGCTACACCTTC.

This chain joins TRBV20-1 and TRBJ1-5; the D gene is possibly TRBD1 (6 bases). Germline V gene lookup returns CDR1 DFQATT and CDR2 SNEGSKA (reference sequence). The length of the CDR3 is 13 residues. Trimming removed 4 bases from V and 2 bases from J, with 9 bases in between. CDR3 sequence: CSANTGRNQPQHF. The DNA of the CDR3 is TGCAGTGCTAATACAGGGCGCAATCAGCCCCAGCATTTT.

This chain joins TRBV12-3 or TRBV12-4 and TRBJ2-2, with 11 bases identical to TRBD2. The CDR3 is made up of 19 amino acids. V trimming: 6 bases; J trimming: 6 bases; junction bases outside the gene matches: 18. CDR3 amino acids: CASRGRGLAVPLGAGELFF. The CDR3 bases are TGTGCCAGCAGGGGGCGGGGACTAGCGGTGCCGTTAGGGGCCGGGGAGCTGTTTTTT.

This clonotype is a singleton in its sample. The gene calls are TRBV7-9 and TRBJ1-5, with no clear D. The germline V gene encodes CDR1 SEHNR and CDR2 FQNEAQ (reference sequence). The CDR3 length is 14 residues. Deletions cut 1 base from V and 3 bases from J, with 7 bases between. The CDR3 coding sequence is TGTGCCAGCAGCTTAGATAGCTTCAATCAGCCCCAGCATTTT. The encoded protein is CASSLDSFNQPQHF.

J is TRBJ2-1 and V is TRBV12-5; no firm D call. The CDR3 is 12 residues long. The V end lost 1 base, the J end lost 7 bases, and 5 bases lay between the germline ends. CDR1 is LGHNT and CDR2 is FRNRAP in the germline V gene. The CDR3 region is CASGLDMNEQFF. The CDR3 DNA sequence: TGTGCTAGTGGTTTGGACATGAATGAGCAGTTCTTC.

The J gene is TRBJ1-2, the V gene TRBV12-3 or TRBV12-4, with 8 bases matching TRBD1. With 5 bases clipped from V and 6 bases from J, the junction kept 11 bases outside the gene matches. CDR3 length: 15 residues. The CDR3 sequence: CASSDQDRVSDGYTF. The CDR3 DNA is TGTGCCAGCAGTGATCAGGACAGGGTCAGCGATGGCTACACCTTC.

The rearrangement joins TRBV2 to TRBJ2-3; D is unresolved. The CDR3 runs 15 residues. Deletions cut 6 bases from V and 2 bases from J, with 15 bases between. The germline V gene has CDR1 SNHLY and CDR2 FYNNEI. This CDR3 is CASSERVSITDTQYF. Here the CDR3 DNA reads TGTGCCAGCAGCGAACGGGTCTCTATCACAGATACGCAGTATTTT.

V and J are TRBV6-1 and TRBJ1-2, with D tentatively TRBD1 (5 bases). Germline loops: CDR1 MNHNS, CDR2 SASEGT. V was cut by 8 bases and J by 3 bases, with 16 bases left in between. The CDR3 contains 14 residues. The CDR3 bases are TGTGCCAGCGGCCGAGGAGGGGCATACTATGGCTACACCTTC. It translates to CASGRGGAYYGYTF.

The chain employs TRBV6-2 or TRBV6-3 and TRBJ1-2; D not resolved. The CDR3 is 14 amino acids. Trimming took 6 bases from V and 0 from J, leaving 11 bases between them. From germline, CDR1 is MNHEY and CDR2 SVGEGT. The CDR3 DNA reads as TGTGCCAGCAGCCCCGGGTTAACTAACTATGGCTACACCTTC. Translating it yields CASSPGLTNYGYTF.

V usage is TRBV9 and J usage is TRBJ1-4, with D tentatively TRBD1 (5 bases). The CDR3 totals 14 residues. V lost 1 base to trimming and J lost 8 bases, with 12 bases between them. Germline V gene data show CDR1 as SGDLS and CDR2 as YYNGEE. Written as DNA, the CDR3 is TGTGCCAGCAGCGTATCAGGGACGGGCGAAAAACTGTTTTTT. It codes for CASSVSGTGEKLFF.

The chain is built from TRBV20-1 and TRBJ1-4; no clear D gene. Germline V gene sequence: CDR1 DFQATT, CDR2 SNEGSKA (reference sequence). This CDR3 has 15 amino acids. The V and J ends lost 1 base and 4 bases respectively, with 13 bases between them. The chain's CDR3 is CSARGIVAVNEKLFF. The CDR3 bases are TGCAGTGCTAGAGGCATAGTGGCAGTTAATGAAAAACTGTTTTTT.

V usage is TRBV6-1 and J usage is TRBJ1-2, with D tentatively TRBD1 (6 bases). V lost 8 bases, J lost 2 bases, and 6 bases lay in between. The CDR3 has 11 residues. Germline V gene sequence: CDR1 MNHNS, CDR2 SASEGT. The CDR3 protein is CASDRNYGYTF. DNA of the CDR3: TGTGCCAGCGACAGGAACTATGGCTACACCTTC.

The chain joins TRBV27 to TRBJ1-1; the D is unclear. Germline V CDR1 and CDR2: MNHEY, SMNVEV (reference sequence). Trimming took 0 bases from V and 3 from J, leaving 8 bases between them. The CDR3 is made up of 14 amino acids. CDR3 in DNA: TGTGCCAGCAGTTTATCGGCTGGTGACACTGAAGCTTTCTTT. It yields the protein CASSLSAGDTEAFF.

The chain couples TRBV14 to TRBJ2-2; D assignment may be TRBD1 or TRBD2 (6 bases each). This CDR3 is built from 17 residues. Between the trimmed V and J ends, which lost 0 bases and 1 base, there was a span of 12 bases. The V gene's germline CDR1 is SGHDN and CDR2 FVKESK. CDR3 in amino acids: CASSQDLGGRNTGELFF. The DNA of the CDR3 is TGTGCCAGCAGCCAAGATCTCGGGGGCCGGAACACCGGGGAGCTGTTTTTT.

The V call is TRBV7-9, the J call TRBJ1-4; 10 bases line up with TRBD1. Germline V gene data show CDR1 as SEHNR and CDR2 as FQNEAQ (reference sequence). The CDR3 runs to 14 residues. V lost 5 bases to trimming and J lost 7 bases; unmatched junction nucleotides: 4. For the CDR3, the DNA is TGTGCCAGCAGCCCGGGGACAGGGGCTGAAAAACTGTTTTTT. This encodes CASSPGTGAEKLFF.

The chain has TRBV25-1 and TRBJ2-7; no firm D call. This CDR3 is 14 amino acids long. V dropped 0 bases and J dropped 3 bases, with 9 bases sitting between them. Germline lookup yields CDR1 MGHDK and CDR2 SYGVNS. The CDR3 DNA is TGTGCCAGCAGTGAATATGATAGTTACTACGAGCAGTACTTC. Translating it yields CASSEYDSYYEQYF.

CDR3 sequence: CASSRPGDNSPLHF. In nucleotides, the CDR3 is TGCGCCAGCAGCCGGCCGGGTGATAATTCACCCCTCCACTTT. The genes are TRBV5-1 and TRBJ1-6; D is uncertain. The CDR3 has 14 amino acids. CDR1 and CDR2 (germline): SGHRS, YFSETQ. The V gene lost 4 bases and the J gene lost 5 bases, with 10 bases spanning the gap.

The chain has TRBV20-1 and TRBJ2-7; 12 bases fit TRBD2. CDR1 DFQATT and CDR2 SNEGSKA come from the germline V gene (reference sequence). J was trimmed by 4 bases and V by 1 base; bases with no gene match: 8. CDR3 size: 16 residues. CDR3: CSARASLAGGPYEQYF. CDR3 nucleotides: TGCAGTGCTAGAGCTTCACTAGCGGGGGGACCATACGAGCAGTACTTC.

The chain carries TRBV6-6 and TRBJ2-7, with D uncertain. The CDR3 has 13 amino acids. Germline V lookup: CDR1 MNHNY, CDR2 SVGAGI (reference sequence). V was cut by 7 bases and J by 4 bases, with 14 bases left in between. The CDR3 here is CASMVARDYEQYF. The CDR3 coding sequence is TGTGCCAGCATGGTCGCTAGGGATTACGAGCAGTACTTC.

This clonotype was counted only a few times. V and J are TRBV5-4 and TRBJ2-7, with D possibly TRBD2 on 5 matching bases. Germline CDR1 SGHNT, CDR2 YYREEE (reference sequence). This CDR3 has 13 residues. Trimming pared 3 bases from V and 0 bases from J, leaving 7 bases between. The CDR3 region is CASSSGSSYEQYV. The CDR3 nucleotides read TGTGCCAGCAGCTCGGGGAGCTCCTACGAGCAGTACGTC.

The genes are TRBV5-1 and TRBJ1-1, with 7 bases identical to TRBD1. Germline V gene lookup returns CDR1 SGHRS and CDR2 YFSETQ. V gave up 4 bases and J gave up 2 bases; unmatched junction bases: 26. The CDR3 runs 21 residues. For the CDR3, the DNA is TGCGCCAGCAGCCTTAATCCGATATACAGGGGACCGTTCCAAAGCAACACTGAAGCTTTCTTT. It is translated as CASSLNPIYRGPFQSNTEAFF.

The gene calls are TRBV20-1 and TRBJ2-7; D may correspond to TRBD1 or TRBD2 (6 bases each). Per the germline V gene, CDR1 is DFQATT and CDR2 is SNEGSKA (reference sequence). CDR3 size: 14 residues. The V end lost 0 bases, the J end lost 6 bases, and 15 bases lay between the germline ends. The CDR3 region is CSAREQGGTGEQYF. DNA of the CDR3: TGCAGTGCTAGAGAACAGGGAGGTACAGGCGAGCAGTACTTC.